The present entry profiles one T cell receptor (delta chain) with its context. TCRdb re-called the RT-PCR reads using CATT. The data contain some 4,500 delta-chain clones, about 17% of them singletons. This entry belongs to a study of gamma-delta T cells after stem cell transplantation. The V gene lost 4 bases and the J gene lost 2 bases, with 20 bases spanning the gap. The germline gives CDR1 TSWWSYY, CDR2 QGS. The CDR3 covers 17 residues. Sequencing was performed on gamma-delta T cells. This TCR derives from a human donor. It is not recorded whose cells these are; they may come from a transplant donor. The rearrangement uses TRDV1 and TRDJ1; D possibly corresponds to TRDD3 (6 bases). The J gene, not given by TCRdb, was assigned here from a germline match of the nucleotide sequence. DNA of the CDR3: TGTGCTCTTGGGGCCACAAGGGGCCTCCTGGGGACCGATAAACTCATCTTT. This encodes CALGATRGLLGTDKLIF.